This is a list of T cell receptor beta chains from one sample in a study of blood T cell repertoires in COVID-19. Only in-frame clones appear in the TCRdb table, and some are missing; sequencing was by immunoSEQ multiplex PCR. Seen here are about 260,000 clones, about 87% observed once, and the top ten hold roughly 4%. The sample was peripheral blood. These TCRs come from a man aged 60 to 69 who had recovered from COVID-19. Each CDR3 is given with its conserved first and last residue. The order of the fields is V gene, J gene, clone size, D gene, CDR3 protein, CDR3 DNA. A D gene is named only where the DNA matches it firmly. A row's size may be missing; if present it is once, few, many or a size class.

TRBV18,TRBJ1-4,once,.,CASSPGPNEKLFF,TGTGCCAGCTCACCGGGCCCGAATGAAAAACTGTTTTTT
TRBV4-1,TRBJ2-6,.,TRBD1,CASSQPRQGAAGANVLTF,TGCGCCAGCAGCCAACCTAGACAGGGGGCTGCTGGGGCCAACGTCCTGACTTTC
TRBV11-2,TRBJ2-7,.,.,CASSSGLIYEQYF,TGTGCCAGCAGCTCGGGACTTATCTACGAGCAGTACTTC
TRBV19,TRBJ2-6,.,.,CASGGGSGANVLTF,TGTGCCAGTGGGGGCGGGTCTGGGGCCAACGTCCTGACTTTC
TRBV5-3,TRBJ1-6,few,.,CARSLAGTAPLNSPLHF,TGTGCCAGAAGCTTGGCAGGAACGGCCCCTCTTAATTCACCCCTCCACTTT
TRBV7-6,TRBJ2-1,.,TRBD2,CASSPRTSGGVYGEQFF,TGTGCCAGCAGCCCCCGGACTAGCGGGGGGGTATATGGTGAGCAGTTCTTC
TRBV12-5,TRBJ1-2,.,.,CASGPPRGGYYGYTF,TGTGCTAGTGGTCCACCACGAGGGGGTTACTATGGCTACACCTTC
TRBV3-1/TRBV3-2,TRBJ2-5,.,.,CASSQDLLRKPKETQYF,TGTGCCAGCAGCCAAGATTTGCTAAGAAAACCTAAAGAGACCCAGTACTTC
TRBV24-1,TRBJ1-3,.,TRBD1,CATSDPGTGPGNTIYF,TGTGCCACCAGTGACCCCGGGACAGGGCCCGGAAACACCATATATTTT
TRBV9,TRBJ2-2,.,TRBD1,CASTHQTGIGELFF,TGTGCCAGCACCCATCAGACAGGGATCGGGGAGCTGTTTTTT
TRBV5-1,TRBJ2-5,.,TRBD1,CASSGRQGILGETQYF,TGCGCCAGCAGCGGAAGACAGGGGATATTAGGAGAGACCCAGTACTTC
TRBV4-1,TRBJ1-2,few,.,CASSQDSGRNYGYTF,TGCGCCAGCAGCCAAGATTCTGGCAGAAACTATGGCTACACCTTC
TRBV18,TRBJ1-6,.,.,CASSPSQGTNSPLHF,TGTGCCAGCTCACCATCACAGGGCACCAATTCACCCCTCCACTTT
TRBV4-1,TRBJ2-3,.,.,CASSLGGAPSTDTQYF,TGCGCCAGCAGCCTGGGGGGGGCCCCTAGCACAGATACGCAGTATTTT
TRBV7-7,TRBJ2-1,.,TRBD2,CASSPGLAGAYNEQFF,TGTGCTAGCAGCCCCGGACTAGCGGGAGCGTACAATGAGCAGTTCTTC
TRBV5-1,TRBJ2-5,once,TRBD1,CASSPGGETQYF,TGCGCCAGCAGCCCAGGGGGAGAGACCCAGTACTTC
TRBV5-1,TRBJ2-2,.,.,CASSLLEGGELFF,TGCGCCAGCAGCTTGCTGGAGGGCGGGGAGCTGTTTTTT
TRBV2,TRBJ2-5,.,TRBD2,CASSEMRGGETQYF,TGTGCCAGCAGTGAAATGCGGGGAGGGGAGACCCAGTACTTC
TRBV19,TRBJ1-6,.,TRBD1,CASMDRKYNSPLHF,TGTGCCAGTATGGACAGGAAATATAATTCACCCCTCCACTTT
TRBV30,TRBJ1-6,.,TRBD1,CALQVRDRGRLRSNSPLHF,TGTGCCCTACAGGTCCGGGACAGGGGGCGCCTTAGGTCTAATTCACCCCTCCACTTT
TRBV6-5,TRBJ1-1,.,.,CASSSVGGTEAFF,TGTGCCAGCAGTTCTGTGGGGGGCACTGAAGCTTTCTTT
TRBV7-3,TRBJ2-3,.,TRBD1,CASSLRPSGTGMPTDTQYF,TGTGCCAGCAGCTTAAGACCTTCAGGGACAGGGATGCCCACAGATACGCAGTATTTT
TRBV10-3,TRBJ2-1,.,TRBD1,CAISELQGAEQFF,TGTGCCATCAGTGAGTTACAGGGGGCGGAGCAGTTCTTC
TRBV5-1,TRBJ2-1,.,TRBD1,CASSSGQELLYNEQFF,TGCGCCAGCAGCTCCGGACAGGAACTTCTCTACAATGAGCAGTTCTTC
TRBV7-3,TRBJ1-1,.,TRBD1,CASSWTGGAGTEAFF,TGTGCCAGCAGCTGGACAGGGGGCGCCGGCACTGAAGCTTTCTTT
TRBV7-6,TRBJ1-3,.,.,CASSSGGVGPSSGNTIYF,TGTGCCAGCAGCTCCGGGGGAGTTGGTCCCAGCTCTGGAAACACCATATATTTT
TRBV28,TRBJ1-2,.,.,CASSRRQGRNYGYTF,TGTGCCAGCAGTCGCCGGCAGGGGAGAAACTATGGCTACACCTTC
TRBV3-1/TRBV3-2,TRBJ1-4,.,TRBD1,CASSQRTGDEKLFF,TGTGCCAGCAGCCAGAGGACAGGGGATGAAAAACTGTTTTTT
TRBV3-1/TRBV3-2,TRBJ2-5,.,TRBD1,CASSHRPPTGILGETQYF,TGTGCCAGCAGCCACCGCCCCCCGACAGGGATCCTGGGGGAGACCCAGTACTTC
TRBV9,TRBJ2-3,few,.,CASSVQDGLTDTQYF,TGTGCCAGCAGCGTACAGGACGGACTCACAGATACGCAGTATTTT
TRBV12-3/TRBV12-4,TRBJ1-2,.,.,CASSLGGGYTF,TGTGCCAGCAGTCTGGGGGGTGGCTACACCTTC
TRBV9,TRBJ1-6,.,TRBD1,CASTTGVSYNSPLHF,TGTGCCAGCACGACAGGGGTTTCCTATAATTCACCCCTCCACTTT
TRBV7-2,TRBJ2-7,.,TRBD1,CASSIRDRGYEQYF,TGTGCCAGCAGCATCCGGGACAGAGGCTACGAGCAGTACTTC
TRBV11-2,TRBJ2-2,.,TRBD1,CASSPIMWGTGGPTGELFF,TGTGCCAGCAGCCCGATTATGTGGGGGACAGGGGGTCCCACCGGGGAGCTGTTTTTT
TRBV9,TRBJ2-2,.,.,CASSVDPGQSGELFF,TGTGCCAGCAGCGTCGACCCGGGACAATCCGGGGAGCTGTTTTTT
TRBV27,TRBJ1-6,.,TRBD1,CASSLPPTGDNSPLHF,TGTGCCAGCAGTTTACCCCCGACAGGGGACAATTCACCCCTCCACTTT
TRBV27,TRBJ1-2,.,.,CASSLSGTPSGVYYGYTF,TGTGCCAGCAGTTTATCCGGAACACCATCTGGAGTGTACTATGGCTACACCTTC
TRBV14,TRBJ1-1,.,TRBD1,CASSHTDRDTEAFF,TGTGCCAGCAGCCACACTGACAGGGACACTGAAGCTTTCTTT